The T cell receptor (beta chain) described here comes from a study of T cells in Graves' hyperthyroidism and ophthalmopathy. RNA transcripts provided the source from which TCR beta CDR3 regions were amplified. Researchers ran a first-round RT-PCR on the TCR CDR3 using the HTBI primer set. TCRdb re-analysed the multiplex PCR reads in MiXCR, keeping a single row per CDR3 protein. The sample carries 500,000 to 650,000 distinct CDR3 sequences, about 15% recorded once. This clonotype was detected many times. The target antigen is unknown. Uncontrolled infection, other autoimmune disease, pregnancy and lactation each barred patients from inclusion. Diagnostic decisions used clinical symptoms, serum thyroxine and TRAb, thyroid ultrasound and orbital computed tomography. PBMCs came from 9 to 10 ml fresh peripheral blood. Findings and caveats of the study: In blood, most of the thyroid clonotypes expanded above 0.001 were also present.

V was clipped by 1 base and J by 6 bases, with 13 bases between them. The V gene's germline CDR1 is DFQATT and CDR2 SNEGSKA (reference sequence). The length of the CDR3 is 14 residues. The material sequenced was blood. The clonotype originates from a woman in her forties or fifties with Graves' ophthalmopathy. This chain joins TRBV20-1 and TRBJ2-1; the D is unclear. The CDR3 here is CSARVLARGNEQFF. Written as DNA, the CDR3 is TGCAGTGCTAGAGTTCTTGCGCGAGGCAATGAGCAGTTCTTC.